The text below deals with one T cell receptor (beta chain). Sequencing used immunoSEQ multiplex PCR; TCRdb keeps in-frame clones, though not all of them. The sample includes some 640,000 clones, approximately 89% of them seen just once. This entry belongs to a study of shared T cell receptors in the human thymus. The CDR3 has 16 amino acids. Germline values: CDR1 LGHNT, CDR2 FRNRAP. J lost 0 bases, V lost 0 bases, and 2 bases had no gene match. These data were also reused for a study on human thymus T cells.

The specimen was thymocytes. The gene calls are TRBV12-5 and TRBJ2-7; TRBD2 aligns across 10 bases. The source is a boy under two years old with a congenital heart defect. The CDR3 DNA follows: TGTGCTAGTGGTTTGGTATGGACTAGCGGCTCCTACGAGCAGTACTTC. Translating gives CASGLVWTSGSYEQYF.